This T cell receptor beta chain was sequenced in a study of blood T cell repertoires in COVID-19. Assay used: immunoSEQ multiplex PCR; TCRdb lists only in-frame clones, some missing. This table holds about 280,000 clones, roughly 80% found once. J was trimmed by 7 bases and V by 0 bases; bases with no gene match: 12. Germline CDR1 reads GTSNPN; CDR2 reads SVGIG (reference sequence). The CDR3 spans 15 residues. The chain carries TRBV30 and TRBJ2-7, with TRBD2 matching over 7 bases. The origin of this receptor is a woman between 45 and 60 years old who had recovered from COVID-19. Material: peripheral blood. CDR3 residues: CAWSVGGTTPGEQYF. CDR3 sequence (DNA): TGTGCCTGGAGTGTCGGGGGGACTACCCCCGGGGAGCAGTACTTC.